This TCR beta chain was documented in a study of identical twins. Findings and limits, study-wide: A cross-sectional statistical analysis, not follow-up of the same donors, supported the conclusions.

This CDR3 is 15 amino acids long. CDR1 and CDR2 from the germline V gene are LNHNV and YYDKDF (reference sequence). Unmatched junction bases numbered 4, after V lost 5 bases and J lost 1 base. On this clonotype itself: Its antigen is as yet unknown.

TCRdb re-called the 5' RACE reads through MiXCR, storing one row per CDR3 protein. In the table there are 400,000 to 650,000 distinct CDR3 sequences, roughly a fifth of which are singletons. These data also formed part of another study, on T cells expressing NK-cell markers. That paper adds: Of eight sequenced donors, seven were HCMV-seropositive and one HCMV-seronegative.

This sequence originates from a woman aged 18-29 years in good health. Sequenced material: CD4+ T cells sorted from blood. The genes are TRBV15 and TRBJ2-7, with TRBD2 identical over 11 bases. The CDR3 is CATSPGTSGSYEQYF. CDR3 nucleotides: TGTGCCACCAGCCCCGGGACTAGCGGTTCCTACGAGCAGTACTTC.